This paragraph reports one T cell receptor beta chain. The Seattle patients, enrolled during active infection, were followed longitudinally. Authors' methods: The assay estimated nucleated cells by amplifying reference gene primers. Sequencing was performed with immunoSEQ multiplex PCR; in TCRdb, only in-frame clones are kept and a portion is missing. The V and J calls and clone size were taken over from that table, and D and trimming were inferred from the DNA. This repertoire shows fewer than 200,000 clones, less than 90% found once; its top ten account for around 8%. The sample is drawn from a study of blood T cell repertoires in COVID-19. Turning to the study itself: Italy, Spain and the United States were the sources of the convalescent and acute COVID-19 samples. From T cells, B-cell-depleted T cells, or PBMCs came the material, which was cDNA or gDNA.

V was trimmed by 4 bases and J by 3 bases, leaving 9 bases between them. Germline CDR1 SNHLY, CDR2 FYNNEI. The length of the CDR3 is 13 residues. The V gene is TRBV2, the J gene TRBJ2-5; perhaps TRBD1 as D (6 bases). The receptor was isolated from a woman in her sixties or seventies with COVID-19, enrolled during active disease. Sequencing used peripheral blood. CDR3 protein: CASSGQAKETQYF. In DNA, the CDR3 is TGTGCCAGCAGTGGACAGGCCAAAGAGACCCAGTACTTC. The full variable domain, completed using reference TRBV2 and TRBJ2-5, is EPEVTQTPSHQVTQMGQEVILRCVPISNHLYFYWYRQILGQKVEFLVSFYNNEISEKSEIFDDQFSVERPDGSNFTLKIRSTKLEDSAMYFCASSGQAKETQYFGPGTRLLVL.